Listed below are T cell receptor beta chains from one sample, sequenced in a study of shared clonotypes between healthy human individuals. Only in-frame clones appear in the TCRdb table, and some are missing; sequencing was by immunoSEQ multiplex PCR. Among some 980,000 clones listed, 60% to 85% were seen once. The sequenced sample was memory CD4+ T cells sorted from blood. All receptors derive from a man between 18 and 29 years old in good health. CDR3s include the opening cysteine and the closing phenylalanine or tryptophan. Fields, in order: D gene, clone size, V gene, J gene, CDR3 DNA, CDR3 protein. The D gene is left open where the match is weak. Clone size is stated in some rows and not others, as once, few, many or a class when expanded.

D gene: -; clone size: -; V gene: TRBV18; J gene: TRBJ1-1; CDR3 DNA: TGTGCCAGCTCTCCTTTCGGGGGTAACACTGAAGCTTTCTTT; CDR3 protein: CASSPFGGNTEAFF
D gene: -; clone size: few; V gene: TRBV10-3; J gene: TRBJ1-4; CDR3 DNA: TGTGCCGTACAGACAGGCCTGAGTGAAAAACTGTTTTTT; CDR3 protein: CAVQTGLSEKLFF
D gene: -; clone size: -; V gene: TRBV11-2; J gene: TRBJ2-7; CDR3 DNA: TGTGCCAGCAGCTCGTCCTCAGGCGTGGCTGGCTACGAGCAGTACTTC; CDR3 protein: CASSSSSGVAGYEQYF
D gene: -; clone size: -; V gene: TRBV5-6; J gene: TRBJ2-3; CDR3 DNA: TGTGCCAGCAGCCTGGCCGAGACAGATACGCAGTATTTT; CDR3 protein: CASSLAETDTQYF
D gene: -; clone size: -; V gene: TRBV5-1; J gene: TRBJ2-1; CDR3 DNA: TGCGCCAGCAGCTTCTATTCCAATGAGCAGTTCTTC; CDR3 protein: CASSFYSNEQFF
D gene: -; clone size: -; V gene: TRBV5-8; J gene: TRBJ2-3; CDR3 DNA: TGTGCCAGCAGCTTGGCCGCGGGGATGGGGACAGATACGCAGTATTTT; CDR3 protein: CASSLAAGMGTDTQYF
D gene: -; clone size: -; V gene: TRBV10-3; J gene: TRBJ2-1; CDR3 DNA: TGTGCCACTCAACAAGGTACGGCAATAGATGAGCAGTTCTTC; CDR3 protein: CATQQGTAIDEQFF
D gene: TRBD1; clone size: -; V gene: TRBV30; J gene: TRBJ1-4; CDR3 DNA: TGTGCCTGGACAGGGGGCGGGGGTGAAAAACTGTTTTTT; CDR3 protein: CAWTGGGGEKLFF
D gene: -; clone size: -; V gene: TRBV2; J gene: TRBJ1-2; CDR3 DNA: TGTGCCAGCAGTCGGGAGGGCAGGACGGCGGGTGGCTACACCTTC; CDR3 protein: CASSREGRTAGGYTF
D gene: TRBD1; clone size: -; V gene: TRBV5-1; J gene: TRBJ1-2; CDR3 DNA: TGCGCCAGCAGCGAACTGGACAGGGGGCGCGATGGCTACACCTTC; CDR3 protein: CASSELDRGRDGYTF
D gene: TRBD2; clone size: -; V gene: TRBV28; J gene: TRBJ2-7; CDR3 DNA: TGTGCCAGCAGTCAAACTAGCGGGGCTTCCTACGAGCAGTACTTC; CDR3 protein: CASSQTSGASYEQYF
D gene: TRBD1; clone size: once; V gene: TRBV30; J gene: TRBJ2-5; CDR3 DNA: TGTGCCTGGACAGGGGGCGAGGAGACCCAGTACTTC; CDR3 protein: CAWTGGEETQYF
D gene: TRBD1; clone size: few; V gene: TRBV29-1; J gene: TRBJ2-5; CDR3 DNA: TGCAGCGTTGCCGGGACAGCCCAAGAGACCCAGTACTTC; CDR3 protein: CSVAGTAQETQYF
D gene: TRBD1; clone size: -; V gene: TRBV7-2; J gene: TRBJ2-7; CDR3 DNA: TGTGCCAGCAGCTTAGACGGGACAGGTGCCTACGAGCAGTACTTC; CDR3 protein: CASSLDGTGAYEQYF
D gene: -; clone size: -; V gene: TRBV5-6; J gene: TRBJ1-3; CDR3 DNA: TGTGCCAGCAGCTGGAGACCAGCTCAAGGGAACACCATATATTTT; CDR3 protein: CASSWRPAQGNTIYF
D gene: -; clone size: -; V gene: TRBV11-2; J gene: TRBJ2-1; CDR3 DNA: TGTGCCAGCAGCTCCCCCGGGTACAATGAGCAGTTCTTC; CDR3 protein: CASSSPGYNEQFF
D gene: TRBD2; clone size: -; V gene: TRBV19; J gene: TRBJ2-7; CDR3 DNA: TGTGCCAGTAGTATAACAACTAGCGGGGGTGTCTCCTACGAGCAGTACTTC; CDR3 protein: CASSITTSGGVSYEQYF
D gene: -; clone size: -; V gene: TRBV6-5; J gene: TRBJ2-1; CDR3 DNA: TGTGCCAGCAGTCGTGGAGAGAACAATGAGCAGTTCTTC; CDR3 protein: CASSRGENNEQFF
D gene: -; clone size: -; V gene: TRBV27; J gene: TRBJ2-7; CDR3 DNA: TGTGCCAGCAGTCCACGGGACCCGCCACGTTACGAGCAGTACTTC; CDR3 protein: CASSPRDPPRYEQYF
D gene: TRBD2; clone size: -; V gene: TRBV4-2; J gene: TRBJ2-1; CDR3 DNA: TGTGCCAGCATGGAAAGCGGGACCGACAATGAGCAGTTCTTC; CDR3 protein: CASMESGTDNEQFF
D gene: -; clone size: -; V gene: TRBV7-2; J gene: TRBJ1-4; CDR3 DNA: TGTGCCAGCAGCTTAGAGCCACAGGGAAAAGCTAATGAAAAACTGTTTTTT; CDR3 protein: CASSLEPQGKANEKLFF
D gene: TRBD2; clone size: few; V gene: TRBV5-1; J gene: TRBJ2-3; CDR3 DNA: TGCGCCAGCAGCTTTCCGTTAGCGGGAGGGCTCACAGATACGCAGTATTTT; CDR3 protein: CASSFPLAGGLTDTQYF